This is a list of T cell receptor beta chains from one sample in a study of blood T cell repertoires in COVID-19. Produced via immunoSEQ multiplex PCR; TCRdb's table is partial and in-frame only. This sample has more than 95,000 clones, with 87% found just once. Sequencing used peripheral blood. The receptors were gathered from a man aged 50 to 59 with acute or convalescent COVID-19. Each CDR3 is given with its conserved first and last residue. Fields, in order: clone size, D gene, J gene, V gene, CDR3 DNA, CDR3 protein. A D gene is named only where the DNA matches it firmly. The listing skips clone size in some rows; elsewhere it reads once, few, many or a size class.

size: once; D: .; J: TRBJ2-7; V: TRBV7-2; DNA: TGTGCCAGCAGCTTAGATAGACCAGGGACCTACGAGCAGTACTTC; CDR3: CASSLDRPGTYEQYF
size: once; D: .; J: TRBJ2-7; V: TRBV20-1; DNA: TGCAGTGCTAGTGCTGCCGGCGACTTTTACGAGCAGTACTTC; CDR3: CSASAAGDFYEQYF
size: .; D: TRBD2; J: TRBJ2-4; V: TRBV3-1/TRBV3-2; DNA: TGTGCCAGCAGCCTCCAAGCGGGAGGGGGAAACATTCAGTACTTC; CDR3: CASSLQAGGGNIQYF
size: .; D: .; J: TRBJ2-7; V: TRBV3-1/TRBV3-2; DNA: TGTGCCAGCAGCCAAGCAAATTACGAGCAGTACTTC; CDR3: CASSQANYEQYF
size: .; D: TRBD2; J: TRBJ2-7; V: TRBV28; DNA: TGTGCCGCCAGCCCTCCAGCGGGAGATTACGAGCAGTACTTC; CDR3: CAASPPAGDYEQYF
size: .; D: .; J: TRBJ1-2; V: TRBV5-1; DNA: TGCGCCAGCAGGGCAGGGGTTTGGGACTATGGCTACACCTTC; CDR3: CASRAGVWDYGYTF
size: .; D: TRBD1; J: TRBJ2-5; V: TRBV19; DNA: TGTGCCAGTAGTGGCAGGACAGGGCCAGGGCGAGAGACCCAGTACTTC; CDR3: CASSGRTGPGRETQYF
size: .; D: .; J: TRBJ1-2; V: TRBV7-8; DNA: TGTGCCAGCAGCACCGGGTGGGGGGTGACCTATGGCTACACCTTC; CDR3: CASSTGWGVTYGYTF
size: .; D: .; J: TRBJ2-1; V: TRBV24-1; DNA: TGTGCCACCAGTGACGCCGGACAGCTACCGTCATACAATGAGCAGTTCTTC; CDR3: CATSDAGQLPSYNEQFF
size: .; D: TRBD2; J: TRBJ2-3; V: TRBV10-1; DNA: TGCGCCAGCATGGGGACTAAGACAGATACGCAGTATTTT; CDR3: CASMGTKTDTQYF
size: .; D: TRBD2; J: TRBJ2-2; V: TRBV10-3; DNA: TGTGCCATCAGTAGGGAGGGAGTAGGTACCGGGGAGCTGTTTTTT; CDR3: CAISREGVGTGELFF
size: .; D: .; J: TRBJ2-7; V: TRBV19; DNA: TGTGCCAGTAGTAGCGGAGCCTCCTACGAGCAGTACTTC; CDR3: CASSSGASYEQYF
size: once; D: .; J: TRBJ2-7; V: TRBV21-1; DNA: TGTGCCAGCAGCCCGCGGAGAGGGACAGGGACTTACGAGCAGTACTTC; CDR3: CASSPRRGTGTYEQYF
size: .; D: .; J: TRBJ2-4; V: TRBV28; DNA: TGTGCCAGCAGTTCGCGCTCGAATGCCAAAAACATTCAGTACTTC; CDR3: CASSSRSNAKNIQYF
size: .; D: TRBD1; J: TRBJ2-4; V: TRBV4-1; DNA: TGCGCCAGCAGCCAGACAGGGGGGAAAAACATTCAGTACTTC; CDR3: CASSQTGGKNIQYF
size: .; D: TRBD1; J: TRBJ1-1; V: TRBV29-1; DNA: TGCAGCGTTGGAAGGGGGCAGGGAGGCACTGAAGCTTTCTTT; CDR3: CSVGRGQGGTEAFF
size: .; D: TRBD1; J: TRBJ1-2; V: TRBV24-1; DNA: TGTGCCACCAGTGGTGGGACAGGGGAGCGTGGCTACACCTTC; CDR3: CATSGGTGERGYTF
size: .; D: TRBD1; J: TRBJ1-6; V: TRBV6-4; DNA: TGTGCCAGCAGCGCCCTTGGACAGGGGAACTCACCCCTCCACTTT; CDR3: CASSALGQGNSPLHF
size: .; D: TRBD1; J: TRBJ2-7; V: TRBV24-1; DNA: TGTGCCACCAGTGACCGCTGGACAGGGGCTTGGTTTGAGAACGAGCAGTACTTC; CDR3: CATSDRWTGAWFENEQYF
size: .; D: TRBD2; J: TRBJ2-3; V: TRBV19; DNA: TGTGCCAGTAGAGGGCTAGCGGGAATAGATACGCAGTATTTT; CDR3: CASRGLAGIDTQYF
size: .; D: .; J: TRBJ2-5; V: TRBV29-1; DNA: TGCAGCGTTGATGAGGGTAGCGACCAAGAGACCCAGTACTTC; CDR3: CSVDEGSDQETQYF
size: .; D: TRBD2; J: TRBJ2-1; V: TRBV19; DNA: TGTGCCACTAAGCCGGGACTAGCGAACAATGAGCAGTTCTTC; CDR3: CATKPGLANNEQFF
size: .; D: .; J: TRBJ2-7; V: TRBV6-5; DNA: TGTGCCAGCAGCCGGGTCGGGACTGGGATCTACGAGCAGTACTTC; CDR3: CASSRVGTGIYEQYF
size: .; D: TRBD1; J: TRBJ2-2; V: TRBV7-2; DNA: TGTGCCAGCAGTTTAGACGGACAGGGACAGACCGGGGAGCTGTTTTTT; CDR3: CASSLDGQGQTGELFF
size: .; D: TRBD1; J: TRBJ2-5; V: TRBV13; DNA: TGTGCCAGCAGCTTAGGACAGGGGGCCGAGACCCAGTACTTC; CDR3: CASSLGQGAETQYF
size: .; D: .; J: TRBJ1-4; V: TRBV11-2; DNA: TGTGCCAGCAGTGGTGGGCGGCAGGGGGAAAAACTGTTTTTT; CDR3: CASSGGRQGEKLFF
size: .; D: .; J: TRBJ2-1; V: TRBV7-9; DNA: TGTGCCAGCAGCCCCCCCGGGAGAGAGTCCAATGAGCAGTTCTTC; CDR3: CASSPPGRESNEQFF
size: .; D: TRBD1; J: TRBJ1-2; V: TRBV6-5; DNA: TGTGCCAGCAGAGGGACAGAGGACTATGGCTACACCTTC; CDR3: CASRGTEDYGYTF
size: .; D: TRBD2; J: TRBJ2-1; V: TRBV3-1/TRBV3-2; DNA: TGTGCCAGCAGCCAAGATCCCCTAGCGGGAGTCGTCAATGAGCAGTTCTTC; CDR3: CASSQDPLAGVVNEQFF
size: .; D: TRBD2; J: TRBJ2-1; V: TRBV2; DNA: TGTGCCAGCAGCGCCAGACTAGCGGGAGGGGGGGGTGAGCAGTTCTTC; CDR3: CASSARLAGGGGEQFF
size: .; D: TRBD1; J: TRBJ2-5; V: TRBV20-1; DNA: TGCAGTGCTAGTCACAGGGGTGAAGAGACCCAGTACTTC; CDR3: CSASHRGEETQYF
size: .; D: .; J: TRBJ1-4; V: TRBV5-6; DNA: TGTGCCAGCAGCTTGGCCGGAGGAGAGGGTGAAAAACTGTTTTTT; CDR3: CASSLAGGEGEKLFF
size: once; D: TRBD1; J: TRBJ1-4; V: TRBV6-5; DNA: TGTGCCAGCAGTTCGACAGGGAGTAATGAAAAACTGTTTTTT; CDR3: CASSSTGSNEKLFF
size: .; D: .; J: TRBJ1-2; V: TRBV27; DNA: TGTGCCAGCAGCTCACGTCAACAGGTCCCCTATGGCTACACCTTC; CDR3: CASSSRQQVPYGYTF
size: .; D: TRBD2; J: TRBJ2-7; V: TRBV15; DNA: TGTGCCACGGCTGGACTAGCAGAGGACGAGCAGTACTTC; CDR3: CATAGLAEDEQYF
size: .; D: TRBD2; J: TRBJ2-2; V: TRBV6-5; DNA: TGTGCCAGCAGTCGAAGCGGGAAGAACACCGGGGAGCTGTTTTTT; CDR3: CASSRSGKNTGELFF
size: .; D: .; J: TRBJ1-2; V: TRBV6-5; DNA: TGTGCCAGCAGAATACAGGGAGGGTATGGCTACACCTTC; CDR3: CASRIQGGYGYTF
size: .; D: .; J: TRBJ1-5; V: TRBV6-5; DNA: TGTGCCAGCACCAGGGTAGTGGATCAGCCCCAGCATTTT; CDR3: CASTRVVDQPQHF
size: .; D: .; J: TRBJ2-3; V: TRBV14; DNA: TGTGCCAGCAGCCAAACAACAGGGTGGGCAGATACGCAGTATTTT; CDR3: CASSQTTGWADTQYF
size: few; D: TRBD1; J: TRBJ1-1; V: TRBV18; DNA: TGTGCCAGCTCCCTGGACAGGGACACTGAAGCTTTCTTT; CDR3: CASSLDRDTEAFF
size: .; D: .; J: TRBJ1-3; V: TRBV2; DNA: TGTGCCAGCACTGCGGACAAGAGCTCTGGAAACACCATATATTTT; CDR3: CASTADKSSGNTIYF
size: .; D: TRBD2; J: TRBJ2-7; V: TRBV5-6; DNA: TGTGCCAGCAGCTTCTGGACTAGCTCCTACGAGCAGTACTTC; CDR3: CASSFWTSSYEQYF
size: .; D: .; J: TRBJ2-7; V: TRBV7-3; DNA: TGTGCCAGCAGAAACTCACCGCGGTACGAGCAGTACTTC; CDR3: CASRNSPRYEQYF
size: .; D: .; J: TRBJ1-5; V: TRBV24-1; DNA: TGTGCCACCAGTGAGTCGTCAGGGCCCCAGCATTTT; CDR3: CATSESSGPQHF
size: .; D: TRBD2; J: TRBJ2-7; V: TRBV7-9; DNA: TGTGCCAGCAGCCTTTCTAGCGGGAGGAGGCGGCAGTACTTC; CDR3: CASSLSSGRRRQYF
size: .; D: .; J: TRBJ1-1; V: TRBV28; DNA: TGTGCCAGCCCTCTCGGGACTGAAGCTTTCTTT; CDR3: CASPLGTEAFF
size: .; D: .; J: TRBJ2-2; V: TRBV5-1; DNA: TGCGCCAGCAGCTTGGCACTAACCGGGGCCGGGGAGCTGTTTTTT; CDR3: CASSLALTGAGELFF
size: .; D: .; J: TRBJ2-3; V: TRBV6-2/TRBV6-3; DNA: TGTGCCAGCAGTGACCGCGGGCTAGGCCCAGATACGCAGTATTTT; CDR3: CASSDRGLGPDTQYF
size: .; D: TRBD2; J: TRBJ2-7; V: TRBV18; DNA: TGTGCCAGCTCACCAAGAGGGACTAGCGGTTCCTACGAGCAGTACTTC; CDR3: CASSPRGTSGSYEQYF
size: .; D: .; J: TRBJ2-2; V: TRBV29-1; DNA: TGCAGCGTTGAGGTAAAGCGTGCGAACACCGGGGAGCTGTTTTTT; CDR3: CSVEVKRANTGELFF
size: many; D: .; J: TRBJ2-3; V: TRBV19; DNA: TGTGCCAGTAGTATACTGGGGGAGGATACAGATACGCAGTATTTT; CDR3: CASSILGEDTDTQYF
size: .; D: .; J: TRBJ2-6; V: TRBV28; DNA: TGTGCCAGCAGTTCCCCGGGATCTGGGGCCAACGTCCTGACTTTC; CDR3: CASSSPGSGANVLTF
size: once; D: TRBD1; J: TRBJ2-7; V: TRBV29-1; DNA: TGCAGCGCGACAGGGGGTTCGTACGAGCAGTACTTC; CDR3: CSATGGSYEQYF
size: few; D: .; J: TRBJ2-7; V: TRBV19; DNA: TGTGCCAGTAGTATAGATGGGCAGGACGAGCAGTACTTC; CDR3: CASSIDGQDEQYF
size: .; D: .; J: TRBJ2-7; V: TRBV23-1; DNA: TGCGCCAGCAGTGCGGGTACCTACGAGCAGTACTTC; CDR3: CASSAGTYEQYF